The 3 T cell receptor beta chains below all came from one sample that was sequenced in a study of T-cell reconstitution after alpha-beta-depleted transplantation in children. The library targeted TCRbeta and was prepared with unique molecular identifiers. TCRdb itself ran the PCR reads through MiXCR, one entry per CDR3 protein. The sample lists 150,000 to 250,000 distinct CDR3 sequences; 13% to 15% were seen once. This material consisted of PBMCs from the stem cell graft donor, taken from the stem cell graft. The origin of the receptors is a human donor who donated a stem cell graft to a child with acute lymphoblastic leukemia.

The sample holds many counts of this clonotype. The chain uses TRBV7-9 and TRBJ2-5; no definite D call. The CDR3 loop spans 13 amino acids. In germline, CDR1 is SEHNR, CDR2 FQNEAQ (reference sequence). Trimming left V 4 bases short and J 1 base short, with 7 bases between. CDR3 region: CASSSYSQETQYF. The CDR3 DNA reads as TGTGCCAGCAGCTCATACTCCCAAGAGACCCAGTACTTC.

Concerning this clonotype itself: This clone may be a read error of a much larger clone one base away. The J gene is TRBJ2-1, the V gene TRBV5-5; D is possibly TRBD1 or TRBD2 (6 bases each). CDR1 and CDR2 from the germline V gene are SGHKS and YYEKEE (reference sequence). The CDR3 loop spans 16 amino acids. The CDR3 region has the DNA TGTGCCAGCAGCCCTGGGGGGCATGCGTTACTGAATGTGCAGTTCTTC. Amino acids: CASSPGGHALLNVQFF.

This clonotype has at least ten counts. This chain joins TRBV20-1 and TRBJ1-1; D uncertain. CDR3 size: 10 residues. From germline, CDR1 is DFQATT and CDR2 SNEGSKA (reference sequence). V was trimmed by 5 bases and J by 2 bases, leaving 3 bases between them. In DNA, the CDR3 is TGCAGTGCTTCTAACACTGAAGCTTTCTTT. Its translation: CSASNTEAFF.